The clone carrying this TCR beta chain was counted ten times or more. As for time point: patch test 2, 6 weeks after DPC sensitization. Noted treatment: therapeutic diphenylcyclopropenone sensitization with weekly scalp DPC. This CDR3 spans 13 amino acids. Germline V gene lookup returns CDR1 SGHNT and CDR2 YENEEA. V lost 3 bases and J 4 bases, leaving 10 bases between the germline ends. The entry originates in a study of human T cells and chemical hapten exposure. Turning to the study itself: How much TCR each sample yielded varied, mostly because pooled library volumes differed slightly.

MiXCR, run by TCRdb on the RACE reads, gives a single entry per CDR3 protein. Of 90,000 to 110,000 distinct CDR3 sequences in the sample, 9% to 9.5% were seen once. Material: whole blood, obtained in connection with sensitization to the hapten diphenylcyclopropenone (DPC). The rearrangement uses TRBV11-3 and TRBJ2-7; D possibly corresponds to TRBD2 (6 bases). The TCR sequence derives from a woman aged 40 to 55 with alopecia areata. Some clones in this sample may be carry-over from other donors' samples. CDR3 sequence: CASSLGGMYEQYF. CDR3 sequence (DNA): TGTGCCAGCAGCTTGGGGGGTATGTACGAGCAGTACTTC.